This passage covers 32 T cell receptor beta chains from one sample sequenced in a study of T cell responses to AZD1222 COVID-19 vaccine. Sequenced by immunoSEQ multiplex PCR; TCRdb stores in-frame clones only, minus some. The table shows about 210,000 clones, with roughly 92% occurring only once. The sequencing here drew on peripheral blood, taken on day 0 of AZD1222 vaccination. The origin of the receptors is an adult in good health.

There are a few counts of this clone. This sequence joins TRBV6-5 and TRBJ1-3; D is undetermined. Trimming pared 0 bases from V and 0 bases from J, leaving 9 bases between. This CDR3 has 16 amino acids. Germline CDR1 is MNHEY and CDR2 is SVGAGI. The chain's CDR3 is CASSYSEFFSGNTIYF. The CDR3 DNA reads as TGTGCCAGCAGTTACTCGGAATTCTTCTCTGGAAACACCATATATTTT.

The rearrangement uses TRBV2 and TRBJ1-6; D may be TRBD1 (6 bases). CDR1 and CDR2 (germline): SNHLY, FYNNEI. The CDR3 totals 18 residues. V dropped 6 bases and J dropped 9 bases, with 27 bases sitting between them. CDR3 residues: CASSDPRIRKGGTSPLHF. In DNA form, the CDR3 reads TGTGCCAGCAGCGACCCTCGGATCCGCAAAGGGGGAACTTCACCCCTCCACTTT.

V is TRBV5-4 and J is TRBJ1-2, with 10 bases that match TRBD1. The CDR3 covers 18 residues. Germline CDR1 SGHNT, CDR2 YYREEE (reference sequence). V trimming: 5 bases; J trimming: 6 bases; junction bases outside the gene matches: 19. The CDR3: CASRADLTGGRPFNGYTF. In nucleotides, the CDR3 is TGTGCCAGCAGGGCGGACCTGACAGGGGGCCGTCCCTTCAATGGCTACACCTTC. Variable domain in full (rest from reference TRBV5-4 and TRBJ1-2): ETGVTQSPTHLIKTRGQQVTLRCSSQSGHNTVSWYQQALGQGPQFIFQYYREEENGRGNFPPRFSGLQFPNYSSELNVNALELDDSALYLCASRADLTGGRPFNGYTFGSGTRLTVV.

This clone appeared once. V and J are TRBV4-1 and TRBJ2-3; D is undetermined. The CDR3 has 13 amino acids. Germline V gene lookup returns CDR1 MGHRA and CDR2 YSYEKL. V lost 4 bases to trimming and J lost 3 bases, with 8 bases between them. The CDR3 bases are TGCGCCAGCAGCCCCGTGAGAACAGATACGCAGTATTTT. Translating it yields CASSPVRTDTQYF.

This clone was observed a single time. J is TRBJ2-2 and V is TRBV29-1; D remains ambiguous. V was shortened by 3 bases and J by 6 bases, with 8 bases between the two germline ends. CDR3 length: 12 residues. CDR1 is SQVTM and CDR2 is ANQGSEA in the germline V gene. The CDR3 spells CSVDGRAGELFF. CDR3 DNA sequence: TGCAGCGTTGATGGACGGGCCGGGGAGCTGTTTTTT.

V gene TRBV12-3 or TRBV12-4 combines with J gene TRBJ2-1; D is ambiguous. V lost 6 bases and J 4 bases, leaving 10 bases between the germline ends. The CDR3 has 13 residues. The DNA for the CDR3 is TGTGCCAGCAGGATGACGGAATACAATGAGCAGTTCTTC. Translating gives CASRMTEYNEQFF.

CDR3 DNA: TGTGCCAGCTCATTTTCAAGGGGGATGGACACCATATATTTT. It is translated as CASSFSRGMDTIYF. V is TRBV18 and J is TRBJ1-3; weak D call: TRBD1 (6 bases). Per the germline V gene, CDR1 is KGHSH and CDR2 is LQKENI. V dropped 5 bases and J dropped 8 bases, with 16 bases sitting between them. This CDR3 is 14 amino acids long. Based on the CDR3 plus reference TRBV18 and TRBJ1-3, the full variable domain is NAGVMQNPRHLVRRRGQEARLRCSPMKGHSHVYWYRQLPEEGLKFMVYLQKENIIDESGMPKERFSAEFPKEGPSILRIQQVVRGDSAAYFCASSFSRGMDTIYFGEGSWLTVV.

This chain connects TRBV6-5 to TRBJ1-1, with TRBD1 identical over 9 bases. CDR3 length: 13 residues. The germline CDR1 and CDR2 sequences are MNHEY and SVGAGI. With V trimmed by 6 bases and J by 4 bases, 3 bases remained unmatched. DNA for the CDR3: TGTGCCAGCAGACAGACAGGGGGCACTGAAGCTTTCTTT. It specifies CASRQTGGTEAFF.

The chain carries TRBV29-1 and TRBJ2-7; the D is unclear. The V end lost 6 bases, the J end lost 5 bases, and 14 bases lay between the germline ends. The CDR3 runs 12 residues. CDR1 SQVTM and CDR2 ANQGSEA come from the germline V gene. CDR3 sequence: CSVKKDPHEQYF. The DNA of the CDR3 is TGCAGCGTGAAGAAGGACCCCCACGAGCAGTACTTC.

The chain has TRBV5-4 and TRBJ1-4, with D unresolved. The CDR3 runs to 14 residues. V lost 0 bases and J lost 0, with 3 bases in between. Germline lookup yields CDR1 SGHNT and CDR2 YYREEE (reference sequence). CDR3 amino acids: CASSLGPTNEKLFF. Here the CDR3 DNA reads TGTGCCAGCAGCTTGGGTCCAACTAATGAAAAACTGTTTTTT.

The chain employs TRBV29-1 and TRBJ2-1; D is ambiguous. Per the germline V gene, CDR1 is SQVTM and CDR2 is ANQGSEA. This CDR3 comprises 12 residues. V gave up 6 bases and J gave up 0 bases, with 6 bases separating them. The CDR3 nucleotides are TGCAGCGTAACACCCTCCTACAATGAGCAGTTCTTC. This gives the protein CSVTPSYNEQFF.

The chain is built from TRBV28 and TRBJ2-5; D assignment may be TRBD1 or TRBD2 (5 bases each). V lost 6 bases and J lost 4, with 24 bases in between. CDR1 is MDHEN and CDR2 is SYDVKM in the germline V gene. The CDR3 contains 17 residues. The CDR3, as DNA: TGTGCCAGCAGGCCCGGGGTACTACCGGGGCCGGGAGAGACCCAGTACTTC. This encodes CASRPGVLPGPGETQYF.

The V call is TRBV28, the J call TRBJ1-6; D ambiguous. Germline assignment: CDR1 MDHEN and CDR2 SYDVKM. This CDR3 region has 11 residues. With 10 bases removed from V and 18 bases from J, the gap between germline ends came to 19 bases. CDR3 nucleotide sequence: TGTGCCACTTACTCCCCACTTGGTGGCCACTTT. This sequence encodes CATYSPLGGHF.

The V gene is TRBV7-9, the J gene TRBJ1-2; no clear D. Germline CDR1 and CDR2: SEHNR and FQNEAQ (reference sequence). This CDR3 is built from 16 residues. Trimming took 3 bases from V and 8 from J, leaving 22 bases between them. In DNA, the CDR3 is TGTGCCAGCAGCTTGGAGTTTAATGAAGGACGGAGCGGCTACACCTTC. This codes for CASSLEFNEGRSGYTF.

The chain carries TRBV2 and TRBJ2-5, with TRBD2 matching 10 bases. The CDR3 sequence is 17 residues long. CDR1 SNHLY and CDR2 FYNNEI come from the germline V gene. The V gene end was trimmed by 7 bases and the J gene end by 4 bases; junction bases not matched to a gene: 15. This chain's CDR3 is CASMERGGSIGGETQYF. The CDR3 coding sequence is TGTGCCAGCATGGAGCGGGGGGGCAGTATAGGTGGAGAGACCCAGTACTTC.

The chain is built from TRBV5-1 and TRBJ1-5; D might be TRBD1 (5 bases). CDR1 is SGHRS and CDR2 is YFSETQ in the germline V gene. Deletions cut 0 bases from V and 3 bases from J, with 7 bases between. The CDR3 sequence is 14 residues long. The CDR3 bases are TGCGCCAGCAGCTTGGAAGGGGTCAATCAGCCCCAGCATTTT. Amino acids: CASSLEGVNQPQHF.

The chain recombines TRBV27 with TRBJ1-6; D is perhaps TRBD1 (6 bases). V dropped 7 bases and J dropped 6 bases, with 13 bases sitting between them. CDR1 is MNHEY and CDR2 is SMNVEV in the germline V gene (reference sequence). CDR3 size: 14 residues. CDR3 region: CASTEQGSNSPLHF. The DNA of the CDR3 is TGTGCCAGCACCGAACAGGGTAGTAATTCACCCCTCCACTTT.

This clone was seen only once. The chain uses TRBV19 and TRBJ2-4; TRBD2 matches at 7 bases. The CDR3 is 16 residues long. The V and J ends lost 6 bases and 6 bases, in that order; junction bases with no gene match: 14. Per germline, CDR1 LNHDA and CDR2 SQIVND (reference sequence). The CDR3 DNA follows: TGTGCCAGTAGCCCGGGGAGGGAAATGGGCGGAAACATTCAGTACTTC. It specifies CASSPGREMGGNIQYF.

V gene TRBV6-5 combines with J gene TRBJ1-6, with 7 bases identical to TRBD1. Trimming removed 2 bases from V and 10 bases from J; junction bases left unmatched: 11. The CDR3 is 16 amino acids. CDR1 MNHEY and CDR2 SVGAGI come from the germline V gene. The CDR3 DNA reads TGTGCCAGCAGTTACGGACAGGTCCTAGGGCACTCACCCCTCCACTTT. Its protein is CASSYGQVLGHSPLHF.

This sequence joins TRBV19 and TRBJ1-2, with D possibly TRBD1 on 6 matching bases. Germline V gene lookup returns CDR1 LNHDA and CDR2 SQIVND (reference sequence). V was trimmed by 4 bases and J by 6 bases, leaving 15 bases between them. There are 14 residues in the CDR3. CDR3 in DNA: TGTGCCAGTAGTACCCCGACAGGACCCGATGGCTACACCTTC. Residues: CASSTPTGPDGYTF.

V usage is TRBV11-2 and J usage is TRBJ2-2, with D perhaps matching TRBD1 (6 bases). Germline V lookup: CDR1 SGHAT, CDR2 FQNNGV. With 6 bases removed from V and 2 bases from J, the gap between germline ends came to 16 bases. The CDR3 is made up of 16 amino acids. CDR3 amino acids: CASRYRDLGNTGELFF. CDR3 sequence (DNA): TGTGCCAGCAGATACAGGGATCTTGGCAACACCGGGGAGCTGTTTTTT. The variable domain in full, with the rest retrieved from reference TRBV11-2 and TRBJ2-2, is EAGVAQSPRYKIIEKRQSVAFWCNPISGHATLYWYQQILGQGPKLLIQFQNNGVVDDSQLPKDRFSAERLKGVDSTLKIQPAKLEDSAVYLCASRYRDLGNTGELFFGEGSRLTVL.

Comment on this clone: This sample also contains other DNA sequences that code for the same CDR3. The chain uses TRBV5-5 and TRBJ2-3; TRBD1 matches 7 bases. The V segment lost 8 bases and the J segment 4 bases; nucleotides outside the gene matches: 19. Germline V CDR1 and CDR2: SGHKS, YYEKEE (reference sequence). The CDR3 consists of 17 residues. In DNA form, the CDR3 reads TGTGCCAGTAGCATAGGCAGGGGGTATTTGAACGCAGATACGCAGTATTTT. It yields the protein CASSIGRGYLNADTQYF.

V gene TRBV5-6 combines with J gene TRBJ2-1; no firm D call. This CDR3 is 16 amino acids long. CDR1 is SGHDT and CDR2 is YYEEEE in the germline V gene. Trimming left V 3 bases short and J 5 bases short, with 18 bases between. CDR3 sequence (DNA): TGTGCCAGCAGCTGGACCCGGAACGTACCTAACAATGAGCAGTTCTTC. This encodes CASSWTRNVPNNEQFF.

J is TRBJ2-4 and V is TRBV10-2; D gene uncertain. From germline, CDR1 is WSHSY and CDR2 SAAADI. Trimming stripped 3 bases from V and 6 bases from J, with 9 bases between. The CDR3 has 13 amino acids. The CDR3 DNA reads as TGCGCCAGCAGTGAAGTTGGTTCAAACATTCAGTACTTC. This codes for CASSEVGSNIQYF.

The genes are TRBV19 and TRBJ1-2; possible D gene TRBD1, 6 bases. Germline loops: CDR1 LNHDA, CDR2 SQIVND (reference sequence). V was shortened by 5 bases and J by 3 bases, with 16 bases between the two germline ends. The CDR3 is made up of 15 amino acids. The DNA of the CDR3 is TGTGCCAGTAGTTCGTCCACAGGGAATTACTATGGCTACACCTTC. This codes for CASSSSTGNYYGYTF.

The V call is TRBV5-1, the J call TRBJ2-7; D remains unclear. This CDR3 is built from 14 residues. V was shortened by 4 bases and J by 1 base, with 12 bases between the two germline ends. CDR1 is SGHRS and CDR2 is YFSETQ in the germline V gene. CDR3 in DNA: TGCGCCAGCAGCCTCGACCCTGCTTCCTACGAGCAGTACTTC. Translation: CASSLDPASYEQYF.

The rearrangement joins TRBV3-1 (or the pseudogene TRBV3-2) to TRBJ1-3; D gene uncertain. V was pared by 1 base and J by 0 bases, with 10 bases between. Germline CDR1 is LGHDT and CDR2 is YNNKEL (reference sequence). This CDR3 spans 16 amino acids. DNA for the CDR3: TGTGCCAGCAGCCAAGGTTTCGGGAGCTCTGGAAACACCATATATTTT. It encodes CASSQGFGSSGNTIYF.

The chain uses TRBV30 and TRBJ1-1; 10 bases are shared with TRBD1. V shed 1 base, J shed 1 base, and the junction held 6 bases outside the gene matches. This CDR3 spans 16 amino acids. The germline V gene has CDR1 GTSNPN and CDR2 SVGIG (reference sequence). For the CDR3, the DNA is TGTGCCTGGAGTGCCGGGACAGGGGAGGCGAACACTGAAGCTTTCTTT. Translation: CAWSAGTGEANTEAFF.

The chain links TRBV15 to TRBJ1-1; D ambiguous. Germline values: CDR1 LNHNV, CDR2 YYDKDF (reference sequence). The CDR3 totals 14 residues. With 0 bases removed from V and 5 bases from J, the gap between germline ends came to 10 bases. The CDR3 region has the DNA TGTGCCACCAGCAGAGAGTACCGGGAGACTGAAGCTTTCTTT. This encodes CATSREYRETEAFF.

The chain uses TRBV12-3 or TRBV12-4 and TRBJ1-1; D unclear. The CDR3 is 13 amino acids. The germline V and J ends were trimmed by 6 bases and 3 bases, with 11 bases remaining between them. CDR3 amino acids: CASSLLGDTEAFF. CDR3 coding DNA: TGTGCCAGCAGCCTCCTGGGTGACACTGAAGCTTTCTTT.

V is TRBV9 and J is TRBJ2-5; TRBD1 agrees at 9 bases. Trimming removed 0 bases from V and 4 bases from J; junction bases left unmatched: 4. This CDR3 comprises 15 residues. Looked up from germline, CDR1 is SGDLS and CDR2 is YYNGEE. CDR3 sequence reads: CASSVEEDRGETQYF. The CDR3 region has the DNA TGTGCCAGCAGCGTAGAAGAGGACAGGGGAGAGACCCAGTACTTC.

This clone was seen only a few times. The rearrangement joins TRBV10-3 to TRBJ1-2; D perhaps matches TRBD1 (5 bases). This CDR3 region has 11 residues. Deletions cut 4 bases from V and 10 bases from J, with 10 bases between. The V gene's germline CDR1 is ENHRY and CDR2 SYGVKD. CDR3 sequence (DNA): TGTGCCATCAGTGTCGGCAGGGACTACACCTTC. It specifies CAISVGRDYTF.